Listed here is a single T cell receptor beta chain. This specimen belongs to a study of patients and donors after allogeneic stem cell transplantation. This CDR3 contains 17 residues. Germline assignment: CDR1 SEHNR and CDR2 FQNEAQ (reference sequence). V gave up 5 bases and J gave up 0 bases, with 19 bases separating them. One entry per CDR3 protein results from TCRdb running MiXCR on the RT-PCR reads. This table has hundreds of thousands of distinct CDR3 sequences, 16% appearing once. V usage is TRBV7-9 and J usage is TRBJ1-2; D is perhaps TRBD1 (6 bases). This clonotype was obtained from a human donor who was either an allogeneic HSCT recipient or a stem cell or donor lymphocyte infusion donor (not recorded which). It is not recorded whose cells these are; they may come from a transplant donor. Input material: blood, either unsorted or a sorted T cell fraction (not recorded which). Written as DNA, the CDR3 is TGTGCCAGCAGCCCGCCAGTCGTGGCAGGGGCTAACTATGGCTACACCTTC. Translating it yields CASSPPVVAGANYGYTF.